This T cell receptor beta chain was found in a study of T cell responses to AZD1222 COVID-19 vaccine. The study, taken as a whole, reports: Only a handful of individuals given AZD1222 were seropositive at baseline. Spike-specific TCR depth and breadth grew after two AZD1222 doses. Unmutated variant regions reportedly attract nearly half of all spike-specific TCRs.

This clone was seen a single time. Its antigen remains unidentified. This sample includes further DNA sequences coding for the same CDR3. This table comes from immunoSEQ multiplex PCR, and its TCRdb copy is limited to in-frame clones, with some not included. The data show 130,000 or so clones, with less than 90% seen just once and around 30% held by the top ten. CDR1 is SGHTA, CDR2 FQGNSA, per germline. The length of the CDR3 is 13 residues. Trimming cost V 3 bases and J 0 bases, with 5 bases left between them. Sequences were derived from peripheral blood, sampled on day 0 of AZD1222 vaccination. V usage is TRBV7-2 and J usage is TRBJ1-1; D gene unclear. The TCR originated in an adult in good health. CDR3 loop: CASSFRMNTEAFF. CDR3 sequence (DNA): TGTGCCAGCAGCTTTAGGATGAACACTGAAGCTTTCTTT.